The next 26 T cell receptor beta chains were all read from a single sample in a study of T and B cells in COVID-19 patients. Blood genomic DNA input for TRB amplification was roughly 220-500 ng. BIOMED2 TRB-A/B primer pools were used in multiplex TRB PCR. Using its own MiXCR run on the multiplex PCR reads, TCRdb lists one record per CDR3 protein. The table includes some 6,000 distinct CDR3 sequences, approximately 25% detected once. Specimen: blood. The receptors derive from a human donor with active COVID-19.

This clonotype showed up just a few times. The rearrangement uses TRBV5-1 and TRBJ2-5; perhaps TRBD1 as D (5 bases). The CDR3 runs 16 residues. Trimming cost V 4 bases and J 1 base, with 17 bases left between them. Germline-derived CDR1 and CDR2 are SGHRS and YFSETQ. DNA of the CDR3: TGCGCCAGCAGCCCCTGGGTGGTGGGGCCCCAAGAGACCCAGTACTTC. It yields the protein CASSPWVVGPQETQYF.

V gene TRBV27 combines with J gene TRBJ1-2; maybe TRBD1 (6 bases). Germline CDR1 and CDR2: MNHEY and SMNVEV (reference sequence). V was clipped by 6 bases and J by 4 bases, with 15 bases between them. CDR3 length equals 14 residues. The CDR3 DNA reads TGTGCCAGCAGCCCGGGACACCCTATCTATGGCTACACCTTC. It codes for CASSPGHPIYGYTF.

This clonotype is labeled as medium-sized. This chain connects TRBV12-3 or TRBV12-4 to TRBJ1-2; D uncertain. Trimming took off 3 bases at V and 2 bases at J, with 7 bases between the two ends. CDR3 length: 13 residues. CDR3 nucleotides: TGTGCCAGCAGTTTGACACAAAACTATGGCTACACCTTC. Protein: CASSLTQNYGYTF.

This clonotype ranks as medium-sized. V is TRBV5-6 and J is TRBJ2-5; TRBD1 matches 9 bases. V dropped 1 base and J dropped 3; count of bases not matched to a gene: 4. Germline V gene data show CDR1 as SGHDT and CDR2 as YYEEEE. This CDR3 is built from 15 residues. This CDR3 is CASSLPGTGKETQYF. As DNA, the CDR3 is TGTGCCAGCAGCTTGCCGGGGACAGGGAAAGAGACCCAGTACTTC.

The V call is TRBV6-5, the J call TRBJ1-6; 7 bases agree with TRBD1. V trimming: 5 bases; J trimming: 7 bases; junction bases outside the gene matches: 8. Germline V gene sequence: CDR1 MNHEY, CDR2 SVGAGI. The CDR3 sequence is 15 residues long. CDR3 DNA sequence: TGTGCCAGCAGTGAAGCCAACAGGGGAAATTCACCCCTCCACTTT. This codes for CASSEANRGNSPLHF.

To note about this clonotype: It may be a read error: a sequence one base away is much more abundant. The chain has TRBV5-4 and TRBJ2-2; the D gene is possibly TRBD1 (6 bases). V was clipped by 0 bases and J by 2 bases, with 20 bases between them. CDR1 and CDR2 (germline): SGHNT, YYREEE (reference sequence). The CDR3 is 19 residues long. CDR3 sequence reads: CASSLGHRVVSANTGELFF. The CDR3 region has the DNA TGTGCCAGCAGCTTGGGGCACAGGGTAGTTTCCGCTAACACCGGGGAGCTGTTTTTT.

In its sample, this clonotype ranks as medium-sized. This chain joins TRBV18 and TRBJ2-5; 8 nucleotides agree with TRBD1. Germline loops: CDR1 KGHSH, CDR2 LQKENI. After removal of 3 bases from V and 4 bases from J, the junction contained 4 bases not matched to a gene. CDR3 size: 14 residues. Here the CDR3 reads CASSPGQGGETQYF. In DNA, the CDR3 is TGTGCCAGCTCACCCGGACAGGGCGGAGAGACCCAGTACTTC.

This chain connects TRBV11-2 to TRBJ1-5; D gene ambiguous. Germline CDR1 is SGHAT and CDR2 is FQNNGV. The CDR3 contains 16 residues. The V end was cut by 2 bases, the J end by 0 bases, with 11 bases between. CDR3 nucleotide sequence: TGTGCCAGCAGCTTAACAGCGGGAAATAGCAATCAGCCCCAGCATTTT. As protein: CASSLTAGNSNQPQHF. Combining the CDR3 with reference TRBV11-2 and TRBJ1-5 gives the whole variable domain EAGVAQSPRYKIIEKRQSVAFWCNPISGHATLYWYQQILGQGPKLLIQFQNNGVVDDSQLPKDRFSAERLKGVDSTLKIQPAKLEDSAVYLCASSLTAGNSNQPQHFGDGTRLSIL.

This clonotype is judged medium-sized. The chain uses TRBV6-1 and TRBJ2-3, with TRBD2 matching over 14 bases. V trimming: 3 bases; J trimming: 6 bases; junction bases outside the gene matches: 2. Germline values: CDR1 MNHNS, CDR2 SASEGT. The CDR3 is 15 amino acids. The CDR3 DNA follows: TGTGCCAGCAGTGAGACTAGCGGGGGGGCGGATACGCAGTATTTT. Amino acid sequence: CASSETSGGADTQYF.

This clonotype was counted a few times. In DNA, the CDR3 is TGTGCCAGCAGCTTTCCTTTGGGGGGGGGCTGGAACACCGGGGAGCTGTTTTTT. This sequence encodes CASSFPLGGGWNTGELFF. This chain links TRBV11-2 with TRBJ2-2, with a tentative D call TRBD2 (7 bases). The germline V gene has CDR1 SGHAT and CDR2 FQNNGV. This CDR3 has 18 amino acids. V shed 3 bases and J shed 1 base, with 18 bases lying between them.

Judged by abundance, this clonotype is medium-sized (0.01 to 0.1%). V and J are TRBV27 and TRBJ1-4; 7 bases fit TRBD1. V lost 6 bases and J lost 2; bases outside the gene matches: 6. CDR3 length equals 15 residues. From germline, CDR1 is MNHEY and CDR2 SMNVEV (reference sequence). CDR3 loop: CASRRRGRTNEKLFF. The CDR3 nucleotides are TGTGCCAGCAGGAGAAGGGGGCGTACTAATGAAAAACTGTTTTTT.

This clonotype is medium-sized within its sample. A junction boundary mismatches the germline segment, possibly from a read error. The chain recombines TRBV18 with TRBJ2-3; 8 nucleotides agree with TRBD2. Germline loops: CDR1 KGHSH, CDR2 LQKENI. The CDR3 sequence is 13 residues long. CDR3 nucleotide sequence: TGTGCCAGCTCACGGACTAGCAGAGATACGCAGTATTTT. Its translation: CASSRTSRDTQYF. Filled out from reference TRBV18 and TRBJ2-3, the complete variable domain reads NAGVMQNPRHLVRRRGQEARLRCSPMKGHSHVYWYRQLPEEGLKFMVYLQKENIIDESGMPKERFSAEFPKEGPSILRIQQVVRGDSAAYFCASSRTSRDTQYFGPGTRLTVL.

V usage is TRBV29-1 and J usage is TRBJ2-3; 11 bases map to TRBD2. The CDR3 covers 16 residues. The trim removed 4 bases at V and 0 bases at J, leaving 6 bases unmatched. Germline V CDR1 and CDR2: SQVTM, ANQGSEA. The CDR3 region has the DNA TGCAGCGTTGGGGCTAGCGGGGGGCCTAGCACAGATACGCAGTATTTT. Its protein is CSVGASGGPSTDTQYF.

By its share, this clonotype is medium-sized. The rearrangement joins TRBV15 to TRBJ2-1; the D is unclear. Per germline, CDR1 LNHNV and CDR2 YYDKDF (reference sequence). The CDR3 totals 13 residues. The V and J ends lost 0 bases and 6 bases respectively, with 6 bases between them. CDR3 coding DNA: TGTGCCACCAGCAGAGATTCGTCCAATGAGCAGTTCTTC. Encoded protein: CATSRDSSNEQFF.

The rearrangement uses TRBV5-6 and TRBJ2-7; possible D gene TRBD2, 7 bases. V lost 1 base and J 2 bases, leaving 10 bases between the germline ends. The CDR3 sequence is 14 residues long. The germline CDR1 and CDR2 sequences are SGHDT and YYEEEE. The CDR3 DNA reads as TGTGCCAGCAGCTTGTGGGAGGGGGCCTACGAGCAGTACTTC. Its protein product is CASSLWEGAYEQYF.

This clonotype is classed as medium-sized. This chain uses TRBV18 with TRBJ1-2; D ambiguous. CDR3 length: 15 amino acids. V dropped 6 bases and J dropped 2 bases, with 16 bases sitting between them. Germline lookup yields CDR1 KGHSH and CDR2 LQKENI. Here the CDR3 reads CASSTRHNPNYGYTF. CDR3 nucleotide sequence: TGTGCCAGCTCTACCCGGCATAACCCGAACTATGGCTACACCTTC.

This clonotype is classed as medium-sized. This rearrangement joins TRBV30 to TRBJ1-2; a weak D match, TRBD1 (5 bases). In germline, CDR1 is GTSNPN, CDR2 SVGIG (reference sequence). The CDR3 contains 11 residues. The V end was cut by 2 bases, the J end by 8 bases, with 9 bases between. The chain's CDR3 is CAWSQGTGYTF. In nucleotides, the CDR3 is TGTGCCTGGAGTCAAGGGACGGGCTACACCTTC.

This clonotype was seen a handful of times. The chain combines TRBV30 with TRBJ1-6; a possible D gene is TRBD1 (5 bases). CDR1 is GTSNPN, CDR2 SVGIG, per germline (reference sequence). Trimming removed 3 bases from V and 0 bases from J, with 9 bases in between. CDR3 length equals 15 residues. Here the CDR3 DNA reads TGTGCCTGGAGGGACAAGAGCTCCTATAATTCACCCCTCCACTTT. Encoded protein: CAWRDKSSYNSPLHF.

To note about this clonotype: One end of the junction varies from germline; a read error may be responsible. V gene TRBV27 combines with J gene TRBJ1-4; 7 nucleotides line up with TRBD1. Germline CDR1 and CDR2: MNHEY and SMNVEV (reference sequence). This CDR3 spans 15 amino acids. The CDR3 DNA reads TGTGCCAGCAGGAGAAGGGGGCGTACTAGTGAAGAACTGTTTTTT. Translating it yields CASRRRGRTSEELFF.

This clonotype was detected only a few times. V and J are TRBV5-5 and TRBJ1-5; 9 bases line up with TRBD1. The V segment lost 0 bases and the J segment 7 bases; nucleotides outside the gene matches: 8. CDR1 is SGHKS and CDR2 is YYEKEE in the germline V gene (reference sequence). This CDR3 has 16 amino acids. The CDR3 coding sequence is TGTGCCAGCAGCTTGGATATCACAGGGGGCGGGCAGCCCCAGCATTTT. Amino acid sequence: CASSLDITGGGQPQHF.

A few counts support this clonotype. DNA for the CDR3: TGTGCCAGCAGTGAATTTGGAGGGCCCAAAAACATTCAGTACTTC. It yields the protein CASSEFGGPKNIQYF. This sequence joins TRBV6-1 and TRBJ2-4; D possibly corresponds to TRBD2 (6 bases). In germline, CDR1 is MNHNS, CDR2 SASEGT. The CDR3 covers 15 residues. Trimming took 2 bases from V and 2 from J, leaving 10 bases between them.

This clonotype was seen a few times. The rearrangement joins TRBV12-3 or TRBV12-4 to TRBJ1-3, with D possibly TRBD1 on 5 matching bases. V lost 6 bases, J lost 1 base, and 13 bases lay in between. The CDR3 runs 15 residues. CDR3 protein: CASSPLGDSGNTIYF. The DNA for the CDR3 is TGTGCCAGCAGCCCATTGGGGGATTCTGGAAACACCATATATTTT.

This chain links TRBV6-5 with TRBJ2-2; D is perhaps TRBD1 (6 bases). This CDR3 comprises 14 residues. Germline loops: CDR1 MNHEY, CDR2 SVGAGI. The V gene lost 5 bases and the J gene lost 4 bases, with 11 bases spanning the gap. For the CDR3, the DNA is TGTGCCAGCAGTGGGCAGGGGATCACCGGGGAGCTGTTTTTT. Translated: CASSGQGITGELFF.

This chain joins TRBV10-3 and TRBJ1-1, with D possibly TRBD1 on 5 matching bases. Germline V CDR1 and CDR2: ENHRY, SYGVKD. The CDR3 has 15 amino acids. The V end lost 0 bases, the J end lost 1 base, and 9 bases lay between the germline ends. CDR3 nucleotides: TGTGCCATCAGTGAGTCGGGAGGGGCGAACACTGAAGCTTTCTTT. It codes for CAISESGGANTEAFF.

This clonotype showed up just once. A single base separates this from a much larger clone, so it may be a read error. The chain carries TRBV13 and TRBJ1-6; D ambiguous. Per the germline V gene, CDR1 is PRHDT and CDR2 is FYEKMQ (reference sequence). The length of the CDR3 is 15 residues. The CDR3 DNA reads TGTGCCAGCATCTTAGGCGATAGGGTATATTCACCCCTCCACTTT. This gives the protein CASILGDRVYSPLHF.

The J gene is TRBJ1-6, the V gene TRBV12-3 or TRBV12-4; no firm D call. The CDR3 spans 14 residues. The V end was cut by 0 bases, the J end by 7 bases, with 7 bases between. CDR3 amino acids: CASSLAVGNSPLHF. The CDR3 DNA reads TGTGCCAGCAGTTTAGCGGTAGGGAATTCACCCCTCCACTTT.